This TCR beta chain emerged from a study of beta chain features in type 1 diabetes listed by TCRdb under 2018. About the full investigation: Mean age, gender distribution, total cell number and subset yield did not differ between patients and healthy donors. Whereas all 30 or so donors provided naive and central memory subsets, regulatory and stem cell-like memory subsets were isolated from just 8 patients and roughly 8 healthy donors. The study compared TCRB repertoires of sorted circulating CD4+ T cell subsets between recently diagnosed type 1 diabetes patients and matched healthy donors. Across all samples, some 110,000,000 sorted cells were examined, and cell number per subset correlated strongly with RNA yield. The paper's findings and limits, for the study overall: PCR may preferentially amplify shorter templates, but because patient and control samples were amplified and corrected together, any resulting skew would affect both groups equally. Type 1 diabetes patients showed a moderate but significant shortening of TCRB CDR3 length in all four CD4+ subsets. Sequencing cDNA rather than genomic DNA could over-represent highly expressing activated cells, although activation and CD3 levels did not differ between groups. Because small numbers of individuals were included in the HLA sub-analyses, any influence of HLA type on TCRB rearrangement was left unresolved. Naive, central memory and regulatory TCRB repertoires appeared more similar among patients than among healthy donors. Patients with type 1 diabetes made fewer insertions and deleted more nucleotides at VDJ recombination sites, implying thymic rearrangement abnormalities.

Spanning cysteine to phenylalanine, the CDR3 consists of 14 amino acids. Kept here is only the CDR3 DNA, which spans 42 bases and is read in frame from base 1. The CDR1 and CDR2 encoded by the germline V gene are SGHRS and YFSETQ. Trimming costs V 2 bases and J 4 bases, and their ends lie 11 bases apart. All of the isolated RNA was reverse transcribed with the High Capacity cDNA Reverse Transcription Kit, so expressed TCRB transcripts were sequenced. Deep immunoSEQ sequencing was applied to naive, central memory and regulatory T cell samples, giving an average of about 3.7 million total reads per sample. After sorted cells were lysed in RLT buffer, RNA was extracted with DNase-treated RNeasy Micro or Mini kits, with the choice depending on cell number. To prevent cross-contamination, each cell subset was processed individually, whereas patient and healthy donor samples were processed jointly. Using the immunoSEQ multiplex PCR, TCRB sequences were amplified from cDNA into 87-bp fragments spanning the CDR3 region. The amplicons were sequenced using the Illumina HiSeq platform. The published analysis was carried out like this. PCR bias was corrected computationally using synthetic template baselines, and reads within Hamming distance 2 were collapsed, with unmergeable singletons discarded. Reads were aligned against IMGT so that V, D and J genes, CDR3 length and insertions or deletions at six rearrangement sites could be assigned. Within each subset, clonotype counts were normalized to sorted cell number, after which true diversity and Gini coefficients were computed with the tcR R package. The overlap coefficient, calculated on TCRB nucleotide sequences, was used to quantify repertoire sharing. Out-of-frame TCRB sequences from naive cells were analyzed as a proxy for the pre-selection repertoire. The source is immuneACCESS, and TCRdb retained only in-frame sequences with V and J called. Part of the clones is not carried over; for the studies checked, unresolved V genes explain less than half of this, and the remainder is unexplained. V and J calls and clone size come straight from that table; D and trimming were deduced from the DNA. The sample table contains 240,000 or so clones; only one count was recorded for roughly two thirds of them. 0.053% of the sample goes to the ten largest clones.

A note on this clone: Its antigen is still unknown. No clone much larger than this one lies a single base away; base qualities are absent.

Each donor gave one peripheral blood draw, approximately 110 mL on average, collected into heparinised tubes. A BD FACSAria II was used to sort naive, central memory, regulatory and stem cell-like memory CD4+ T cells with a panel that included CD45RO, CCR7, CD25, CD127, CD95 and CD27. All sorted populations exceeded 95% purity. PBMCs were isolated right away by Lymphoprep density gradient centrifugation and were stained directly, without culture. So that batch effects would be minimized, each experiment stained and sorted samples in pairs, pairing one healthy donor with one patient. Sequencing was performed on naive CD4+ T cells from blood. What the cell subset or site label conveys for this sample: true naive CD4+ T cells. The rearranged segments are TRBV5-1 and TRBJ2-3; the D gene is not confidently resolved. This TCR was recovered from a man aged 25 to 40 in good health. The sequenced DNA: TGCGCCAGCAGCTTTAGACTCCCGCCAGATACGCAGTATTTT. Its amino acids are CASSFRLPPDTQYF.